Shown below are 22 T cell receptor beta chains from a single sample sequenced in a study of blood T cell repertoires in COVID-19. Sequenced by immunoSEQ multiplex PCR; TCRdb stores in-frame clones only, minus some. The table lists around 190,000 clones, around 80% of them singletons. Sequencing was done on a sample of peripheral blood. These receptors all stem from a human donor in a cohort sampled during active COVID-19.

V and J are TRBV15 and TRBJ2-3; a possible D gene is TRBD1 (6 bases). The germline CDR1 and CDR2 sequences are LNHNV and YYDKDF (reference sequence). Trimming took off 0 bases at V and 6 bases at J, with 16 bases between the two ends. The CDR3 totals 16 residues. CDR3 nucleotides: TGTGCCACCAGCAGAGATGGGTACTCCGACAGGGATACGCAGTATTTT. Translation: CATSRDGYSDRDTQYF.

The V gene is TRBV2, the J gene TRBJ1-1, with unresolved D. Trimming left V 11 bases short and J 4 bases short, with 29 bases between. CDR1 is SNHLY and CDR2 is FYNNEI in the germline V gene. The CDR3 consists of 17 residues. The CDR3 DNA reads TGTGCCTACACCCCCGAGGGCAGATGGTCGCGTGGCACTGAAGCTTTCTTT. Its translation is CAYTPEGRWSRGTEAFF.

The rearrangement joins TRBV7-9 to TRBJ1-2, with no clear D. In germline, CDR1 is SEHNR, CDR2 FQNEAQ (reference sequence). V was pared by 1 base and J by 4 bases, with 7 bases between. CDR3 length: 13 residues. CDR3 sequence reads: CASSLGRGYGYTF. DNA for the CDR3: TGTGCCAGCAGCTTAGGGCGGGGCTATGGCTACACCTTC.

The chain combines TRBV9 with TRBJ1-1; possibly TRBD1 for D (5 bases). Trimming took off 1 base at V and 1 base at J, with 14 bases between the two ends. This CDR3 comprises 16 residues. Germline lookup yields CDR1 SGDLS and CDR2 YYNGEE. The CDR3: CASSVTGDPWNTEAFF. In nucleotides, the CDR3 is TGTGCCAGCAGCGTAACAGGCGACCCGTGGAACACTGAAGCTTTCTTT.

For the CDR3, the DNA is TGTGCCAGCAGCAAAGCACCGGCGGTGGTCCAAGAGACCCAGTACTTC. It codes for CASSKAPAVVQETQYF. The V call is TRBV21-1, the J call TRBJ2-5; the tabulated D call, TRBD2, remains unverified against the DNA. TRBV21-1 is shown as a pseudogene. This CDR3 is 16 amino acids long.

The V call is TRBV6-5, the J call TRBJ1-1; D unclear. CDR1 and CDR2 (germline): MNHEY, SVGAGI. This CDR3 has 14 amino acids. Trimming left V 2 bases short and J 3 bases short, with 10 bases between. The CDR3 spells CASSYSLSYTEAFF. The CDR3 bases are TGTGCCAGCAGTTACAGCCTCTCGTACACTGAAGCTTTCTTT.

The V call is TRBV19, the J call TRBJ1-1; 7 bases align to TRBD1. Germline values: CDR1 LNHDA, CDR2 SQIVND (reference sequence). Trimming cost V 10 bases and J 4 bases; bases outside gene matches: 12. The CDR3 length is 14 residues. Here the CDR3 reads CATLVTGTGTEAFF. The CDR3 DNA is TGTGCCACCCTCGTGACAGGGACGGGCACTGAAGCTTTCTTT.

DNA of the CDR3: TGCAGTGCTAGTTCGGGTAATGAAAAACTGTTTTTT. As protein: CSASSGNEKLFF. The J gene is TRBJ1-4, the V gene TRBV20-1; D not resolved. Looked up from germline, CDR1 is DFQATT and CDR2 is SNEGSKA (reference sequence). Trimming stripped 3 bases from V and 4 bases from J, with 6 bases between. The CDR3 extends over 12 amino acids.

The chain is built from TRBV5-1 and TRBJ2-7; 10 bases line up with TRBD2. The V gene's germline CDR1 is SGHRS and CDR2 YFSETQ. The CDR3 runs 17 residues. The V gene end was trimmed by 2 bases and the J gene end by 6 bases; junction bases not matched to a gene: 14. The chain's CDR3 is CASSFDSGLAEGFEQYF. CDR3 bases: TGCGCCAGCAGCTTCGACAGCGGACTAGCGGAGGGGTTCGAGCAGTACTTC.

The chain carries TRBV5-4 and TRBJ2-3; 8 nucleotides match TRBD2. Per the germline V gene, CDR1 is SGHNT and CDR2 is YYREEE (reference sequence). V trimming: 1 base; J trimming: 1 base; junction bases outside the gene matches: 8. CDR3 length: 17 amino acids. The CDR3 nucleotides read TGTGCCAGCAGCTTGCGCCAGCTTAGCGGGGGCACAGATACGCAGTATTTT. Protein sequence: CASSLRQLSGGTDTQYF.

This clone showed up just a few times. The chain joins TRBV28 to TRBJ2-1; TRBD2 might be the D (5 bases). The germline V gene has CDR1 MDHEN and CDR2 SYDVKM. The CDR3 sequence is 11 residues long. The V gene lost 4 bases and the J gene lost 9 bases, with 7 bases spanning the gap. This CDR3 reads CASSWRSEQFF. The CDR3 DNA follows: TGTGCCAGCAGTTGGAGGAGTGAGCAGTTCTTC.

This rearrangement joins TRBV28 to TRBJ1-5; 8 bases agree with TRBD1. Germline values: CDR1 MDHEN, CDR2 SYDVKM. The CDR3 totals 13 residues. Trimming at V came to 6 bases and at J to 6 bases, leaving 4 bases not matched to a gene. CDR3 protein: CASRDRGGQPQHF. In DNA, the CDR3 is TGTGCCAGCAGAGACAGGGGCGGTCAGCCCCAGCATTTT. Full variable domain (remainder filled in from reference TRBV28 and TRBJ1-5): DVKVTQSSRYLVKRTGEKVFLECVQDMDHENMFWYRQDPGLGLRLIYFSYDVKMKEKGDIPEGYSVSREKKERFSLILESASTNQTSMYLCASRDRGGQPQHFGDGTRLSIL.

This clone was found once. V and J are TRBV28 and TRBJ2-1, with 13 bases aligning to TRBD2. Losses at the gene ends were 4 bases for V and 12 bases for J; bases not matched to a gene: 9. This CDR3 spans 15 amino acids. Germline CDR1 MDHEN, CDR2 SYDVKM. The CDR3 region has the DNA TGTGCCAGCAGTTCACTAGCGGGAGGGCCGAGTGGGCAGTTCTTC. Protein sequence: CASSSLAGGPSGQFF.

The count of this clone is one. This chain joins TRBV15 and TRBJ1-6, with 8 bases that match TRBD1. This CDR3 spans 14 amino acids. J gave up 8 bases and V 1 base, and 1 base lay outside the gene matches. The V gene's germline CDR1 is LNHNV and CDR2 YYDKDF (reference sequence). CDR3 amino acids: CATSRAGGDSPLHF. CDR3 sequence (DNA): TGTGCCACCAGCAGAGCAGGGGGCGATTCACCCCTCCACTTT.

This chain joins TRBV5-1 and TRBJ2-2; TRBD2 agrees at 10 bases. The CDR3 sequence is 16 residues long. Germline CDR1 and CDR2: SGHRS and YFSETQ. The V segment lost 4 bases and the J segment 1 base; nucleotides outside the gene matches: 4. Here the CDR3 reads CASSPGTSENTGELFF. The CDR3, as DNA: TGCGCCAGCAGCCCTGGGACTAGCGAGAACACCGGGGAGCTGTTTTTT. Full variable domain (rest looked up from reference TRBV5-1 and TRBJ2-2): KAGVTQTPRYLIKTRGQQVTLSCSPISGHRSVSWYQQTPGQGLQFLFEYFSETQRNKGNFPGRFSGRQFSNSRSEMNVSTLELGDSALYLCASSPGTSENTGELFFGEGSRLTVL.

This chain links TRBV5-1 with TRBJ2-1, with TRBD2 matching over 9 bases. Germline V gene data show CDR1 as SGHRS and CDR2 as YFSETQ. The CDR3 is made up of 14 amino acids. J was trimmed by 9 bases and V by 2 bases; bases with no gene match: 6. The CDR3, as DNA: TGCGCCAGCAGCTTTAGCGGGGGTACGGGTGAGCAGTTCTTC. It specifies CASSFSGGTGEQFF.

The sample holds one count of this clone. V usage is TRBV11-2 and J usage is TRBJ2-7; TRBD2 matches 8 bases. This CDR3 spans 15 amino acids. The J segment lost 4 bases and the V segment lost 5 bases, leaving 10 bases of the junction unmatched. Germline V CDR1 and CDR2: SGHAT, FQNNGV. CDR3 sequence (DNA): TGTGCCAGCAGCCCACCTTGGAGCGGGAGTTACGAGCAGTACTTC. Its protein product is CASSPPWSGSYEQYF.

This chain joins TRBV23-1 and TRBJ2-7, with TRBD2 identical over 16 bases. TRBV23-1 is an ORF; its function is uncertain. J was trimmed by 2 bases and V by 6 bases; bases with no gene match: 10. The CDR3 has 18 residues. In DNA, the CDR3 is TGCGCCAGCAGCCCCCCTCCGGGACTAGCGGGAGGGCCCTACGAGCAGTACTTC. Protein sequence: CASSPPPGLAGGPYEQYF.

This sequence joins TRBV11-2 and TRBJ1-4; D is perhaps TRBD1 (6 bases). Trimming shortened V by 5 bases and J by 0 bases, and 13 bases separated the two germline ends. This CDR3 has 16 amino acids. CDR1 and CDR2 (germline): SGHAT, FQNNGV. The CDR3 bases are TGTGCCAGCAGCCCGGGGGGCAGCGCAACTAATGAAAAACTGTTTTTT. Translating gives CASSPGGSATNEKLFF.

The V gene is TRBV19, the J gene TRBJ2-7, with unresolved D. Trimming stripped 4 bases from V and 0 bases from J, with 7 bases between. The length of the CDR3 is 13 residues. Looked up from germline, CDR1 is LNHDA and CDR2 is SQIVND (reference sequence). The CDR3 bases are TGTGCCAGTAGTAGCCTAGGCTCCTACGAGCAGTACTTC. Its protein product is CASSSLGSYEQYF. Full variable domain (rest looked up from reference TRBV19 and TRBJ2-7): DGGITQSPKYLFRKEGQNVTLSCEQNLNHDAMYWYRQDPGQGLRLIYYSQIVNDFQKGDIAEGYSVSREKKESFPLTVTSAQKNPTAFYLCASSSLGSYEQYFGPGTRLTVT.

The gene calls are TRBV24-1 and TRBJ1-4, with TRBD1 as a possible D gene (6 bases). The CDR3 is made up of 15 amino acids. Trimming left V 8 bases short and J 4 bases short, with 16 bases between. Looked up from germline, CDR1 is KGHDR and CDR2 is SFDVKD. The CDR3 region is CATTDPDRGNEKLFF. CDR3 DNA: TGTGCCACCACGGATCCGGACAGAGGTAATGAAAAACTGTTTTTT.

The rearrangement uses TRBV18 and TRBJ2-2; unclear D gene. Between the trimmed V and J ends, which lost 3 bases and 6 bases, there was a span of 20 bases. Germline V lookup: CDR1 KGHSH, CDR2 LQKENI. The length of the CDR3 is 17 residues. The CDR3 sequence: CASSPIAALSLSGELFF. The CDR3 DNA follows: TGTGCCAGCTCACCGATCGCGGCACTCAGTTTATCCGGGGAGCTGTTTTTT.